Following are 22 T cell receptor beta chains from one sample sequenced in a study of cytomegalovirus exposure and HLA in healthy donors. The study ran its PCR with 60 Vbeta and 13 Jbeta primers. Libraries were prepared by immunoSEQ multiplex PCR; TCRdb keeps only in-frame clonotypes and omits some of them. The data hold about 150,000 clones, with around 82% observed a single time. Sequencing input: PBMCs. The receptors originated from a woman aged 45-60 years in good health and CMV-seropositive.

The rearrangement uses TRBV6-6 and TRBJ1-2, with 8 bases that match TRBD1. This CDR3 region has 13 residues. CDR1 and CDR2 from the germline V gene are MNHNY and SVGAGI (reference sequence). Trimming took 8 bases from V and 7 from J; bases not matched to a gene: 9. CDR3 nucleotide sequence: TGTGCCAGCCGTTTGGACAGGGATCTTGGCTACACCTTC. It yields the protein CASRLDRDLGYTF.

The chain employs TRBV9 and TRBJ2-2; 8 bases agree with TRBD1. V was clipped by 7 bases and J by 4 bases; unmatched bases: 3. Germline V gene sequence: CDR1 SGDLS, CDR2 YYNGEE. The CDR3 has 13 residues. The CDR3 here is CASQGAVTGELFF. The CDR3 nucleotides read TGTGCCAGCCAGGGGGCCGTCACCGGGGAGCTGTTTTTT.

The chain carries TRBV9 and TRBJ2-3; 10 bases are shared with TRBD1. V shed 7 bases and J 2 bases; nucleotides not matched to a gene: 4. CDR1 is SGDLS and CDR2 is YYNGEE in the germline V gene. The CDR3 covers 14 residues. The CDR3 DNA reads as TGTGCCAGCGGACAGGGGGTGATCACAGATACGCAGTATTTT. Protein: CASGQGVITDTQYF.

The chain carries TRBV11-2 and TRBJ2-2; TRBD2 matches 9 bases. The V segment lost 0 bases and the J segment 6 bases; nucleotides outside the gene matches: 8. The CDR3 totals 17 residues. Per the germline V gene, CDR1 is SGHAT and CDR2 is FQNNGV. The CDR3: CASSLDLWRGGAGELFF. CDR3 DNA: TGTGCCAGCAGCTTAGATTTGTGGCGGGGGGGCGCCGGGGAGCTGTTTTTT.

V is TRBV25-1 and J is TRBJ2-7; D not certain. Germline V gives CDR1 MGHDK, CDR2 SYGVNS. This CDR3 has 14 residues. The ends were cut back, 0 bases at V and 5 bases at J, with 11 bases in the middle. Here the CDR3 DNA reads TGTGCCAGCAGTGAATACGGTGCGGAAGACGAGCAGTACTTC. Its protein product is CASSEYGAEDEQYF.

This chain uses TRBV5-1 with TRBJ2-5; D gene unclear. Near its end, the DNA agrees better with TRBJ2-7, so the J call may be wrong. The CDR3 spans 15 residues. Per germline, CDR1 SGHRS and CDR2 YFSETQ. CDR3 bases: TGCGCCAGCAGCTTGGGTCGCGGCAGCTCCTACGAGCAGTACTTC. This codes for CASSLGRGSSYEQYF.

This rearrangement joins TRBV10-1 to TRBJ2-3; 7 bases fit TRBD1. V shed 0 bases, J shed 1 base, and the junction held 4 bases outside the gene matches. Germline CDR1 reads WNHNN; CDR2 reads SYGVQD (reference sequence). The CDR3 extends over 16 amino acids. This CDR3 is CASSESKRGRTDTQYF. CDR3 sequence (DNA): TGCGCCAGCAGTGAGTCTAAAAGGGGGCGCACAGATACGCAGTATTTT.

The V call is TRBV6-5, the J call TRBJ2-2, with a possible D match to TRBD2 (6 bases). The CDR3 has 14 residues. Trimming removed 5 bases from V and 7 bases from J, with 14 bases in between. Germline CDR1 MNHEY, CDR2 SVGAGI. As DNA, the CDR3 is TGTGCCAGCAGTACCGGGACTGGAGGCGGGGAGCTGTTTTTT. As protein: CASSTGTGGGELFF.

The rearrangement joins TRBV19 to TRBJ1-2; D gene uncertain. The ends were cut back, 10 bases at V and 3 bases at J, with 12 bases in the middle. This CDR3 has 12 amino acids. Looked up from germline, CDR1 is LNHDA and CDR2 is SQIVND (reference sequence). CDR3 nucleotides: TGTGCCACCCGAACGGTAGACTATGGCTACACCTTC. Translation gives CATRTVDYGYTF.

The chain couples TRBV2 to TRBJ2-6; no clear D. V shed 0 bases and J shed 0 bases, with 9 bases lying between them. This CDR3 region has 17 residues. The V gene's germline CDR1 is SNHLY and CDR2 FYNNEI. CDR3: CASSEARRSSGANVLTF. Here the CDR3 DNA reads TGTGCCAGCAGTGAAGCCCGCAGATCCTCTGGGGCCAACGTCCTGACTTTC.

V usage is TRBV28 and J usage is TRBJ1-1, with TRBD1 matching 7 bases. J gave up 0 bases and V 8 bases, and 6 bases lay outside the gene matches. CDR3 size: 14 residues. The germline gives CDR1 MDHEN, CDR2 SYDVKM. This CDR3 reads CASLPGQLNTEAFF. In DNA form, the CDR3 reads TGTGCCAGCTTGCCGGGACAGTTGAACACTGAAGCTTTCTTT.

The chain has TRBV6-1 and TRBJ2-7, with 9 bases lining up with TRBD2. The ends lost 4 bases at V and 2 bases at J; junction bases unmatched: 9. Germline loops: CDR1 MNHNS, CDR2 SASEGT. This CDR3 contains 16 residues. CDR3 region: CASSVGSGGATYEQYF. In DNA form, the CDR3 reads TGTGCCAGCAGTGTTGGTAGCGGGGGCGCAACCTACGAGCAGTACTTC.

V usage is TRBV2 and J usage is TRBJ1-5, with D tentatively TRBD1 (5 bases). Trimming took 4 bases from V and 4 from J, leaving 8 bases between them. Germline values: CDR1 SNHLY, CDR2 FYNNEI. The CDR3 runs to 13 residues. The CDR3 protein is CASSGQGNQPQHF. The CDR3 coding sequence is TGTGCCAGCAGTGGTCAGGGAAATCAGCCCCAGCATTTT.

Remarks on this clone: Different DNA sequences within this sample yield the same CDR3. Here the CDR3 reads CASSSDGGYEQYF. The CDR3 nucleotides are TGTGCCAGCAGCTCGGACGGGGGCTACGAGCAGTACTTC. The J gene is TRBJ2-7, the V gene TRBV7-9, with D maybe TRBD2 (6 bases). This CDR3 is built from 13 residues. V lost 4 bases, J lost 3 bases, and 10 bases lay in between. Per the germline V gene, CDR1 is SEHNR and CDR2 is FQNEAQ (reference sequence).

This chain uses TRBV5-1 with TRBJ2-3; D not certain. The CDR3 runs to 15 residues. V was cut by 3 bases and J by 2 bases, with 13 bases left in between. Germline V gene lookup returns CDR1 SGHRS and CDR2 YFSETQ. CDR3 nucleotides: TGCGCCAGCAGCTCCAACTTGAAAAACACAGATACGCAGTATTTT. Translating it yields CASSSNLKNTDTQYF.

The chain is built from TRBV6-6 and TRBJ1-1; maybe TRBD1 (5 bases). V lost 5 bases and J lost 4, with 17 bases in between. Per the germline V gene, CDR1 is MNHNY and CDR2 is SVGAGI (reference sequence). The CDR3 spans 15 residues. The CDR3 region is CASSKHGGAGTEAFF. The CDR3 DNA reads as TGTGCCAGCAGTAAACACGGGGGTGCCGGCACTGAAGCTTTCTTT.

The chain employs TRBV7-6 and TRBJ1-5; a weak D match, TRBD1 (5 bases). V dropped 4 bases and J dropped 0 bases, with 16 bases sitting between them. The CDR3 covers 17 residues. CDR1 and CDR2 from the germline V gene are SGHVS and FNYEAQ. The CDR3 loop is CASSSGGGFDSNQPQHF. The CDR3 nucleotides are TGTGCCAGCAGCTCCGGGGGAGGGTTCGATAGCAATCAGCCCCAGCATTTT.

The J gene is TRBJ2-6, the V gene TRBV29-1; weak D call: TRBD2 (5 bases). Trimming removed 6 bases at V and 0 bases at J, with 9 bases between. Germline V lookup: CDR1 SQVTM, CDR2 ANQGSEA. The CDR3 is made up of 14 amino acids. The CDR3 loop reads CSVKAGSGANVLTF. The DNA for the CDR3 is TGCAGCGTGAAGGCGGGCTCTGGGGCCAACGTCCTGACTTTC.

This clone was recorded only once. The chain recombines TRBV30 with TRBJ2-7; TRBD2 matches at 8 bases. This CDR3 has 15 residues. Germline CDR1 and CDR2: GTSNPN and SVGIG (reference sequence). J was trimmed by 6 bases and V by 2 bases; bases with no gene match: 12. CDR3 amino acids: CAWSNTGLDIPEQYF. The CDR3 DNA is TGTGCCTGGAGTAATACGGGACTAGATATTCCCGAGCAGTACTTC.

The chain combines TRBV7-2 with TRBJ2-1, with TRBD2 matching over 15 bases. Per germline, CDR1 SGHTA and CDR2 FQGNSA. V dropped 2 bases and J dropped 5; count of bases not matched to a gene: 10. The CDR3 totals 19 residues. The CDR3 here is CASSLSLRTSGGADNEQFF. The CDR3 region has the DNA TGTGCCAGCAGCTTAAGCTTGAGGACTAGCGGGGGGGCTGACAATGAGCAGTTCTTC.

The chain joins TRBV6-1 to TRBJ1-1; 12 nucleotides agree with TRBD1. Looked up from germline, CDR1 is MNHNS and CDR2 is SASEGT. This CDR3 is 13 amino acids long. V shed 8 bases and J 6 bases; nucleotides not matched to a gene: 4. The CDR3 is CASGTGGRAEAFF. CDR3 nucleotides: TGTGCCAGCGGGACAGGGGGCCGGGCTGAAGCTTTCTTT.

This clone is a singleton in its sample. The rearrangement uses TRBV6-5 and TRBJ1-1; 11 positions agree with TRBD1. The CDR3 contains 14 residues. Trimming removed 5 bases from V and 4 bases from J; junction bases left unmatched: 3. The germline V gene has CDR1 MNHEY and CDR2 SVGAGI. CDR3 sequence reads: CASSRDRGGTEAFF. CDR3 bases: TGTGCCAGCAGTAGGGACAGGGGGGGCACTGAAGCTTTCTTT.